This is a list of T cell receptor beta chains from one sample in a study of CD8+CD57+ T cells in acquired aplastic anemia. A single record per CDR3 protein comes from TCRdb applying MiXCR to the reads. The sample includes under 200,000 distinct CDR3 sequences, more than 45% of them seen just once. Sequenced: sorted CD4+, CD8+, or CD8+CD57+ T cells (not recorded which) from PBMCs. Source of these receptors: a human donor with aplastic anemia. CDR3s include the opening cysteine and the closing phenylalanine or tryptophan. D genes are given only for firm matches. Clone size is shown for a subset of rows, as once, few, many or a class of expanded clone.

J gene: TRBJ2-2
V gene: TRBV2
D gene: .
clone size: .
CDR3 protein: CASSEIAGELFF
CDR3 DNA: TGTGCCAGCAGTGAAATTGCCGGGGAGCTGTTTTTT

J gene: TRBJ2-2
V gene: TRBV27
D gene: TRBD2
clone size: .
CDR3 protein: CASSFPTSGANTGELFF
CDR3 DNA: TGTGCCAGCAGTTTCCCTACTAGCGGGGCGAACACCGGGGAGCTGTTTTTT

J gene: TRBJ2-2
V gene: TRBV18
D gene: TRBD1
clone size: .
CDR3 protein: CASSPFGTDGTGELFF
CDR3 DNA: TGTGCCAGCTCACCTTTCGGGACAGACGGCACCGGGGAGCTGTTTTTT

J gene: TRBJ1-6
V gene: TRBV25-1
D gene: .
clone size: .
CDR3 protein: CASSTSGSGSPLHF
CDR3 DNA: TGTGCCAGCAGTACGAGTGGTTCCGGTTCACCCCTCCACTTT

J gene: TRBJ2-7
V gene: TRBV29-1
D gene: .
clone size: .
CDR3 protein: CSVDRGHEQYF
CDR3 DNA: TGCAGCGTTGACAGGGGTCACGAGCAGTACTTC

J gene: TRBJ2-1
V gene: TRBV5-1
D gene: TRBD2
clone size: many
CDR3 protein: CASSRTSGTDNEQFF
CDR3 DNA: TGCGCCAGCAGCAGGACTAGCGGGACAGACAATGAGCAGTTCTTC

J gene: TRBJ2-7
V gene: TRBV19
D gene: TRBD1
clone size: many
CDR3 protein: CASSIGQGKQYF
CDR3 DNA: TGTGCCAGTAGTATAGGACAGGGAAAGCAGTACTTC

J gene: TRBJ1-3
V gene: TRBV19
D gene: .
clone size: many
CDR3 protein: CASWDGGKGNTIYF
CDR3 DNA: TGTGCCAGTTGGGACGGTGGAAAAGGAAACACCATATATTTT

J gene: TRBJ2-7
V gene: TRBV29-1
D gene: .
clone size: .
CDR3 protein: CSVIDGLSYEQYF
CDR3 DNA: TGCAGCGTTATCGACGGACTCTCCTACGAGCAGTACTTC

J gene: TRBJ2-7
V gene: TRBV20-1
D gene: TRBD2
clone size: .
CDR3 protein: CSASRAGVRYEQYF
CDR3 DNA: TGCAGTGCTAGCCGGGCGGGGGTACGTTACGAGCAGTACTTC

J gene: TRBJ2-7
V gene: TRBV13
D gene: .
clone size: many
CDR3 protein: CASSLGGPLTHEQYF
CDR3 DNA: TGTGCCAGCAGCTTAGGGGGACCGTTAACCCACGAGCAGTACTTC

J gene: TRBJ1-2
V gene: TRBV4-2
D gene: .
clone size: many
CDR3 protein: CASSPTRGGEANYGYTF
CDR3 DNA: TGTGCCAGCAGCCCCACTAGGGGCGGGGAAGCTAACTATGGCTACACCTTC

J gene: TRBJ1-2
V gene: TRBV20-1
D gene: .
clone size: many
CDR3 protein: CSARDDSQYGYTF
CDR3 DNA: TGCAGTGCTAGAGACGATTCGCAGTATGGCTACACCTTC

J gene: TRBJ1-1
V gene: TRBV5-1
D gene: .
clone size: .
CDR3 protein: CASSLEREVTEAFF
CDR3 DNA: TGCGCCAGCAGCTTGGAAAGGGAGGTCACTGAAGCTTTCTTT

J gene: TRBJ1-5
V gene: TRBV6-2/TRBV6-3
D gene: .
clone size: few
CDR3 protein: CASRNGGSGGSNQPQHF
CDR3 DNA: TGTGCCAGCAGAAACGGGGGGTCGGGAGGGAGCAATCAGCCCCAGCATTTT

J gene: TRBJ2-3
V gene: TRBV30
D gene: .
clone size: few
CDR3 protein: CAWARGSTQYF
CDR3 DNA: TGTGCCTGGGCCCGGGGGAGTACGCAGTATTTT

J gene: TRBJ2-7
V gene: TRBV2
D gene: TRBD1
clone size: .
CDR3 protein: CASSESRTGFYEQYF
CDR3 DNA: TGTGCCAGCAGTGAATCTCGGACAGGGTTCTACGAGCAGTACTTC

J gene: TRBJ1-5
V gene: TRBV15
D gene: .
clone size: .
CDR3 protein: CATSNGLEGQPQHF
CDR3 DNA: TGTGCCACCAGCAATGGACTGGAAGGCCAGCCCCAGCATTTT

J gene: TRBJ2-4
V gene: TRBV11-3
D gene: .
clone size: .
CDR3 protein: CASSLVGTTKNIQYF
CDR3 DNA: TGTGCCAGCAGCTTAGTGGGCACAACCAAAAACATTCAGTACTTC

J gene: TRBJ2-4
V gene: TRBV10-1
D gene: .
clone size: .
CDR3 protein: CASSESTRDIQYF
CDR3 DNA: TGCGCCAGCAGTGAGTCGACGCGGGACATTCAGTACTTC

J gene: TRBJ2-7
V gene: TRBV7-8
D gene: .
clone size: many
CDR3 protein: CASSLVGESSYEQYF
CDR3 DNA: TGTGCCAGCAGCTTAGTCGGGGAGAGCTCCTACGAGCAGTACTTC

J gene: TRBJ2-7
V gene: TRBV3-1
D gene: .
clone size: .
CDR3 protein: CASSQDVWDEQYF
CDR3 DNA: TGTGCCAGCAGCCAAGATGTGTGGGATGAGCAGTACTTC

J gene: TRBJ1-1
V gene: TRBV20-1
D gene: TRBD1
clone size: many
CDR3 protein: CSARGQNTEAFF
CDR3 DNA: TGCAGTGCCAGGGGGCAGAACACTGAAGCTTTCTTT

J gene: TRBJ2-2
V gene: TRBV5-1
D gene: TRBD2
clone size: many
CDR3 protein: CASSLGWGTSVRANTGELFF
CDR3 DNA: TGCGCCAGCAGCTTGGGGTGGGGGACTAGCGTGCGCGCGAACACCGGGGAGCTGTTTTTT

J gene: TRBJ2-3
V gene: TRBV12-3/TRBV12-4
D gene: .
clone size: many
CDR3 protein: CASSLSSTDTQYF
CDR3 DNA: TGTGCCAGCAGTTTAAGCAGCACAGATACGCAGTATTTT

J gene: TRBJ2-2
V gene: TRBV9
D gene: TRBD1
clone size: .
CDR3 protein: CASSPRTGVETGELFF
CDR3 DNA: TGTGCCAGCAGCCCTCGGACAGGGGTCGAGACCGGGGAGCTGTTTTTT